The entry below gives a single TCR beta chain sequence along with its context. No antigen is known for it. Generated by immunoSEQ multiplex PCR, the TCRdb table keeps only in-frame clones and is missing some. The sample has roughly 180,000 clones, 90% seen once. This sample was taken from a study of T cell responses to AZD1222 COVID-19 vaccine. Looking at the study overall: Second-dose schedules of about 4 or about 12 weeks were combined. General study findings and limits: CD4 TCRs linked to vaccination spanned spike, dominating at 160-218 and 743-854. Unmutated variant regions are reportedly the target of nearly half of TCRs that are spike-specific. Baseline serostatus was positive in only a handful of AZD1222 recipients.

This CDR3 spans 19 amino acids. Germline CDR1 is LNHDA and CDR2 is SQIVND (reference sequence). V lost 0 bases, J lost 0 bases, and 11 bases stayed unmatched. Specimen: peripheral blood, collected on day 0 of AZD1222 vaccination. The source of this sequence is an adult in good health. The gene calls are TRBV19 and TRBJ2-4; 7 nucleotides line up with TRBD2. In DNA form, the CDR3 reads TGTGCCAGTAGTATAGATAGGGCTAGCGGAGGAACAGCCAAAAACATTCAGTACTTC. Its translation is CASSIDRASGGTAKNIQYF.